The 32 T cell receptor beta chains presented below share a single source sample, sequenced in a study of shared clonotypes between healthy human individuals (dated by TCRdb to between 2020 and 2021). The receptor library was made with the immunoSEQ multiplex PCR assay. Imported from immuneACCESS, the table was reduced by TCRdb to in-frame sequences with V and J called. These copies leave out some clones; in studies compared against another copy, an unresolved V gene accounts for under half, and the cause of the remainder is not known. Within this sample are around 300,000 clones, with roughly 91% of them counted one time only. In total, the top ten clones hold 16% of the sample. Material for sequencing was memory CD8+ T cells sorted from blood. The cell subset or site tag for this specimen amounts to: CD45RO+ cells pooled with CCR7-negative TemRA cells. The receptor source for this set is a man between 18 and 29 years old in good health.

A single count supports this clone. V and J are TRBV5-8 and TRBJ2-2; the match to TRBD2 covers 9 bases. Germline loops: CDR1 SGHTS, CDR2 YDEGEE. CDR3 length equals 17 residues. Trimming took 4 bases from V and 2 from J; bases not matched to a gene: 9. The CDR3 DNA sequence: TGTGCCAGCAGCCCTAGACTAGCGGAGACCAACACCGGGGAGCTGTTTTTT. This gives the protein CASSPRLAETNTGELFF.

This clone showed up just once. The genes are TRBV28 and TRBJ1-2; D is unclear. The germline V and J ends were trimmed by 3 bases and 3 bases, with 17 bases remaining between them. The V gene's germline CDR1 is MDHEN and CDR2 SYDVKM. This CDR3 region has 16 residues. Written as DNA, the CDR3 is TGTGCCAGCAGTTTGCACCGGGATAGAGTCGACTATGGCTACACCTTC. Its protein product is CASSLHRDRVDYGYTF.

V and J are TRBV27 and TRBJ2-1; a weak D match, TRBD2 (5 bases). The length of the CDR3 is 14 residues. The V gene lost 6 bases and the J gene lost 7 bases, with 16 bases spanning the gap. Germline CDR1 MNHEY, CDR2 SMNVEV (reference sequence). CDR3 protein: CASSLRGMGNEQFF. CDR3 coding DNA: TGTGCCAGCAGCCTCCGGGGAATGGGGAATGAGCAGTTCTTC.

The chain is built from TRBV7-9 and TRBJ1-1; a weak D match, TRBD1 (6 bases). The V and J ends lost 8 bases and 0 bases respectively, with 7 bases between them. Germline V gives CDR1 SEHNR, CDR2 FQNEAQ (reference sequence). The CDR3 has 12 amino acids. The CDR3 DNA reads as TGTGCCAGCGGACAGTTGAACACTGAAGCTTTCTTT. Translating gives CASGQLNTEAFF.

This chain uses TRBV6-1 with TRBJ2-1; possible D gene TRBD2, 5 bases. The germline gives CDR1 MNHNS, CDR2 SASEGT. The CDR3 runs to 18 residues. V lost 2 bases to trimming and J lost 8 bases, with 25 bases between them. The CDR3 DNA follows: TGTGCCAGCAGTGAATCGGGGTCCGAATATACTTGGTCAGATGAGCAGTTCTTC. Translated, it gives CASSESGSEYTWSDEQFF.

The rearrangement links TRBV7-9 to TRBJ2-6; D is undetermined. The length of the CDR3 is 16 residues. Germline CDR1 reads SEHNR; CDR2 reads FQNEAQ (reference sequence). V was clipped by 4 bases and J by 15 bases, with 25 bases between them. CDR3: CASSSLHVRLFKALTF. The DNA of the CDR3 is TGTGCCAGCAGCTCACTACACGTACGTCTCTTCAAGGCCCTGACTTTC.

This chain connects TRBV6-1 to TRBJ2-7, with a possible D match to TRBD2 (6 bases). V lost 1 base to trimming and J lost 3 bases, with 13 bases between them. Germline loops: CDR1 MNHNS, CDR2 SASEGT. The CDR3 is 15 residues long. The CDR3 loop is CASSEVGSGGYEQYF. As DNA, the CDR3 is TGTGCCAGCAGTGAAGTCGGTAGCGGAGGCTACGAGCAGTACTTC.

CDR3 loop: CASSPGTGYEQYF. The CDR3 bases are TGTGCCAGCAGCCCTGGGACAGGCTACGAGCAGTACTTC. The chain couples TRBV14 to TRBJ2-7, with 8 bases aligning to TRBD1. The V and J ends lost 4 bases and 3 bases, in that order; junction bases with no gene match: 2. The CDR3 totals 13 residues. CDR1 is SGHDN and CDR2 is FVKESK in the germline V gene.

The V and J genes are TRBV29-1 and TRBJ2-2; D gene ambiguous. Looked up from germline, CDR1 is SQVTM and CDR2 is ANQGSEA. With 5 bases removed from V and 1 base from J, the gap between germline ends came to 8 bases. This CDR3 region has 13 residues. The CDR3 protein is CSVLLGNTGELFF. DNA of the CDR3: TGCAGCGTTCTCCTGGGGAACACCGGGGAGCTGTTTTTT.

V and J are TRBV5-1 and TRBJ1-1, with D uncertain. This CDR3 has 13 residues. Germline-derived CDR1 and CDR2 are SGHRS and YFSETQ. V lost 0 bases, J lost 6 bases, and 9 bases lay in between. The CDR3 coding sequence is TGCGCCAGCAGCTTGGGTGTCAGCGCTGAAGCTTTCTTT. Its translation is CASSLGVSAEAFF.

The CDR3 here is CASSEGEGYEQYF. Written as DNA, the CDR3 is TGTGCCAGCAGTGAAGGTGAGGGCTACGAGCAGTACTTC. The genes are TRBV2 and TRBJ2-7, with TRBD2 as a possible D gene (5 bases). The CDR3 is made up of 13 amino acids. From germline, CDR1 is SNHLY and CDR2 FYNNEI. Trimming took 1 base from V and 3 from J, leaving 7 bases between them.

The rearrangement links TRBV6-6 to TRBJ2-3; D remains unclear. Germline CDR1 reads MNHNY; CDR2 reads SVGAGI (reference sequence). The CDR3 contains 15 residues. Deletions cut 2 bases from V and 0 bases from J, with 9 bases between. The CDR3 nucleotides read TGTGCCAGCAGTTACAGCTTACCTAGCACAGATACGCAGTATTTT. Its translation: CASSYSLPSTDTQYF.

This clone has only one observation. The chain joins TRBV30 to TRBJ1-1; the D gene is possibly TRBD1 (6 bases). The CDR3 consists of 12 residues. V shed 2 bases and J shed 7 bases, with 11 bases lying between them. Germline V gene data show CDR1 as GTSNPN and CDR2 as SVGIG (reference sequence). CDR3 bases: TGTGCCTGGAGTACGACAGGTTTTGAAGCTTTCTTT. As protein: CAWSTTGFEAFF. The entire variable domain, with the rest obtained from reference TRBV30 and TRBJ1-1, is as follows: SQTIHQWPATLVQPVGSPLSLECTVEGTSNPNLYWYRQAAGRGLQLLFYSVGIGQISSEVPQNLSASRPQDRQFILSSKKLLLSDSGFYLCAWSTTGFEAFFGQGTRLTVV.

This chain connects TRBV27 to TRBJ2-2, with D maybe TRBD1 (6 bases). Trimming pared 5 bases from V and 1 base from J, leaving 14 bases between. The CDR3 contains 16 residues. Germline V gives CDR1 MNHEY, CDR2 SMNVEV (reference sequence). Here the CDR3 reads CASSPIRTENTGELFF. CDR3 nucleotides: TGTGCCAGCAGTCCCATCAGGACAGAGAACACCGGGGAGCTGTTTTTT.

The chain employs TRBV19 and TRBJ1-5; D gene unclear. CDR1 and CDR2 from the germline V gene are LNHDA and SQIVND (reference sequence). The CDR3 totals 15 residues. Trimming removed 5 bases from V and 1 base from J, with 12 bases in between. CDR3 protein: CASSGGVASNQPQHF. For the CDR3, the DNA is TGTGCCAGTAGTGGTGGGGTAGCCAGCAATCAGCCCCAGCATTTT.

This clone was observed a single time. This chain uses TRBV4-3 with TRBJ1-3; D possibly corresponds to TRBD1 (5 bases). This CDR3 has 15 residues. V dropped 0 bases and J dropped 3 bases, with 9 bases sitting between them. Germline values: CDR1 LGHNA, CDR2 YSLEER. The CDR3 loop reads CASSQDRGLGNTIYF. The CDR3 coding sequence is TGCGCCAGCAGCCAAGATAGGGGCCTTGGAAACACCATATATTTT.

A few counts support this clone. In the same sample, other DNA sequences code for this CDR3. The chain recombines TRBV7-9 with TRBJ1-2; 7 nucleotides align to TRBD1. CDR1 SEHNR and CDR2 FQNEAQ come from the germline V gene (reference sequence). CDR3 size: 13 residues. J was trimmed by 6 bases and V by 5 bases; bases with no gene match: 6. The CDR3 DNA reads TGTGCCAGCAGCGCCAACACAGGGGATGGCTACACCTTC. Translated, it gives CASSANTGDGYTF.

This clone was recorded many times. The rearrangement links TRBV11-1 to TRBJ1-1; D remains unclear. The CDR3 has 12 residues. V was pared by 5 bases and J by 8 bases, with 12 bases between. Per the germline V gene, CDR1 is SGHAT and CDR2 is FQDESV (reference sequence). The CDR3 sequence is CASSVYEGEAFF. The CDR3, as DNA: TGTGCCAGCAGCGTGTACGAGGGCGAAGCTTTCTTT.

The J gene is TRBJ2-3, the V gene TRBV7-2; 11 nucleotides align to TRBD2. Unmatched junction bases numbered 12, after V lost 5 bases and J lost 2 bases. There are 18 residues in the CDR3. Germline V gives CDR1 SGHTA, CDR2 FQGNSA. The CDR3 is CASSPSPGSGRDTDTQYF. Written as DNA, the CDR3 is TGTGCCAGCAGCCCCTCTCCGGGTAGCGGGAGGGACACAGATACGCAGTATTTT.

The chain carries TRBV5-4 and TRBJ2-5, with TRBD2 identical over 10 bases. V shed 0 bases, J shed 5 bases, and the junction held 4 bases outside the gene matches. Looked up from germline, CDR1 is SGHNT and CDR2 is YYREEE (reference sequence). This CDR3 is 15 amino acids long. The CDR3 spells CASSLAAGGPETQYF. The CDR3 nucleotides read TGTGCCAGCAGCTTGGCAGCGGGGGGGCCTGAGACCCAGTACTTC. The whole variable domain, remainder taken from reference TRBV5-4 and TRBJ2-5, is ETGVTQSPTHLIKTRGQQVTLRCSSQSGHNTVSWYQQALGQGPQFIFQYYREEENGRGNFPPRFSGLQFPNYSSELNVNALELDDSALYLCASSLAAGGPETQYFGPGTRLLVL.

The chain couples TRBV4-1 to TRBJ1-1; D ambiguous. V was trimmed by 2 bases and J by 0 bases, leaving 4 bases between them. CDR1 MGHRA and CDR2 YSYEKL come from the germline V gene. The CDR3 is 13 amino acids. The CDR3 DNA sequence: TGCGCCAGCAGCCAATGGGTGAACACTGAAGCTTTCTTT. Protein product: CASSQWVNTEAFF.

In this sample, this clone turned up a few times. A read error may produce the germline difference seen at one junction end. The rearrangement links TRBV28 to TRBJ2-7; D is unresolved. The CDR3 loop spans 12 amino acids. CDR1 and CDR2 from the germline V gene are MDHEN and SYDVKM. DNA of the CDR3: TGTGCCAGCAGTTTGACCTCCTTCGAGCAGTACTTC. This gives the protein CASSLTSFEQYF.

This rearrangement joins TRBV27 to TRBJ2-3, with TRBD1 identical over 8 bases. The CDR3 covers 15 residues. Per the germline V gene, CDR1 is MNHEY and CDR2 is SMNVEV (reference sequence). Losses at the gene ends were 3 bases for V and 2 bases for J; bases not matched to a gene: 4. CDR3 in amino acids: CASSFGQGYTDTQYF. In DNA form, the CDR3 reads TGTGCCAGCAGTTTTGGACAGGGTTACACAGATACGCAGTATTTT.

The chain uses TRBV13 and TRBJ2-1, with 7 bases aligning to TRBD2. The CDR3 runs to 15 residues. The V segment lost 0 bases and the J segment 4 bases; nucleotides outside the gene matches: 3. Germline CDR1 and CDR2: PRHDT and FYEKMQ (reference sequence). The CDR3, as DNA: TGTGCCAGCAGCTTAGGTACTAGCGATTACAATGAGCAGTTCTTC. Protein sequence: CASSLGTSDYNEQFF.

This clone was seen only once. The V gene is TRBV28, the J gene TRBJ2-5; 7 bases line up with TRBD2. The CDR3 has 13 residues. Germline CDR1 is MDHEN and CDR2 is SYDVKM. V lost 8 bases, J lost 5 bases, and 8 bases stayed unmatched. The CDR3 DNA reads as TGTGCCAGCGAGGGAGGGGAGCTTGAGACCCAGTACTTC. Translation: CASEGGELETQYF.

In this sample, this clone turned up a few times. The chain joins TRBV27 to TRBJ2-1; D not certain. The CDR3 is 14 residues long. Deletions cut 2 bases from V and 3 bases from J, with 8 bases between. Germline V lookup: CDR1 MNHEY, CDR2 SMNVEV (reference sequence). CDR3 residues: CASSLLSIYNEQFF. The CDR3 DNA reads TGTGCCAGCAGTTTACTATCAATCTACAATGAGCAGTTCTTC.

V gene TRBV4-1 combines with J gene TRBJ2-4; D may match TRBD1 or TRBD2 (5 bases each). Germline V gene lookup returns CDR1 MGHRA and CDR2 YSYEKL. This CDR3 contains 17 residues. Trimming cost V 2 bases and J 1 base, with 15 bases left between them. CDR3 residues: CASSQITGWGAKNIQYF. The DNA of the CDR3 is TGCGCCAGCAGCCAAATTACAGGTTGGGGGGCCAAAAACATTCAGTACTTC.

V is TRBV9 and J is TRBJ1-1; 10 nucleotides line up with TRBD1. The V segment lost 3 bases and the J segment 4 bases; nucleotides outside the gene matches: 15. Germline lookup yields CDR1 SGDLS and CDR2 YYNGEE. The CDR3 has 18 residues. DNA of the CDR3: TGTGCCAGCAGCGCCCCACCCGGGACAGGGGAGAGGGTCACTGAAGCTTTCTTT. Translation gives CASSAPPGTGERVTEAFF.

V gene TRBV27 combines with J gene TRBJ2-2, with D uncertain. Germline V gene lookup returns CDR1 MNHEY and CDR2 SMNVEV (reference sequence). V was shortened by 3 bases and J by 7 bases, with 9 bases between the two germline ends. CDR3 length: 13 residues. This CDR3 is CASSFGSGGELFF. CDR3 coding DNA: TGTGCCAGCAGTTTTGGATCGGGCGGGGAGCTGTTTTTT.

The chain uses TRBV4-1 and TRBJ2-7; D remains unclear. Trimming pared 4 bases from V and 4 bases from J, leaving 17 bases between. In germline, CDR1 is MGHRA, CDR2 YSYEKL. The CDR3 totals 15 residues. The CDR3 nucleotides are TGCGCCAGCAGCCTATCTGAAGGTTGGGATTACGAGCAGTACTTC. It codes for CASSLSEGWDYEQYF.

J is TRBJ2-1 and V is TRBV7-9, with a weak D call TRBD1 (6 bases). CDR1 and CDR2 (germline): SEHNR, FQNEAQ (reference sequence). The CDR3 is 14 residues long. Trimming pared 0 bases from V and 5 bases from J, leaving 8 bases between. The CDR3 loop is CASSLARDNNEQFF. The CDR3 coding sequence is TGTGCCAGCAGCTTAGCCAGGGACAACAATGAGCAGTTCTTC.

Notes on this clone: It may be a read error: a sequence one base away is much more abundant. The V call is TRBV9, the J call TRBJ1-2, with 9 bases that match TRBD1. V was pared by 4 bases and J by 4 bases, with 2 bases of the junction left unmatched. Looked up from germline, CDR1 is SGDLS and CDR2 is YYNGEE. The CDR3 totals 13 residues. CDR3 loop: CASSPGQGYGYTF. In DNA form, the CDR3 reads TGTGCCAGCAGCCCGGGACAGGGCTATGGCTACACCTTC.